The rows below give T cell receptor beta chains drawn from one sample of a study of T cells in tuberculosis. The repertoire was sequenced with immunoSEQ multiplex PCR; TCRdb's copy has only in-frame clones and lacks some. The top ten hold around 7% of the sample, which has more than 35,000 clones, 90% to 95% seen once. The sample consisted of PBMCs. The receptors come from a donor aged 10-29 years with latent tuberculosis or without tuberculosis infection. CDR3s include the opening cysteine and the closing phenylalanine or tryptophan. D genes are given only for firm matches. The size entry is marked missing in some rows and otherwise reads once, few, many or a size class.

J gene | D gene | V gene | clone size | CDR3 DNA | CDR3 protein
TRBJ1-6 | . | TRBV14 | . | TGTGCCAGCAGCCAAACAGCTGGTTCACCCCTCCACTTT | CASSQTAGSPLHF
TRBJ1-6 | . | TRBV5-1 | once | TGCGCCAGCAGCTTGTCGAATTCACCCCTCCACTTT | CASSLSNSPLHF
TRBJ2-7 | TRBD1 | TRBV29-1 | . | TGCAGCACAGGACAGGTCCTCGGGTACGAGCAGTACTTC | CSTGQVLGYEQYF
TRBJ1-1 | TRBD1 | TRBV19 | . | TGTGCCAGTAGCCTTGACAGGGGGTCGGCGACTGAAGCTTTCTTT | CASSLDRGSATEAFF
TRBJ2-1 | TRBD2 | TRBV30 | . | TGTGCCTGGAGTGCGAGACTTATCGGGACTAGCTCCCGGGGGGAGCAGTTCTTC | CAWSARLIGTSSRGEQFF
TRBJ1-6 | . | TRBV9 | once | TGTGCCAGCAGCGTTAGTGAGGGATGGGCACCCCTCCACTTT | CASSVSEGWAPLHF
TRBJ1-1 | TRBD1 | TRBV27 | . | TGTGCCAGCAGTTTATTAGGGACAGGGGGTTTGAACACTGAAGCTTTCTTT | CASSLLGTGGLNTEAFF
TRBJ2-5 | TRBD2 | TRBV6-1 | . | TGTGCCAGCATCTACGGGGGGGTCGAGACCCAGTACTTC | CASIYGGVETQYF
TRBJ2-5 | TRBD1 | TRBV2 | . | TGTGCCAGCAGGGGGTTACAGGGGGCGCATGAGACCCAGTACTTC | CASRGLQGAHETQYF
TRBJ1-4 | TRBD1 | TRBV25-1 | . | TGTGCCAGCAGTGAAGGACAGGTATTAGCTGGAACTAATGAAAAACTGTTTTTT | CASSEGQVLAGTNEKLFF
TRBJ2-2 | . | TRBV18 | . | TGTGCCAGCTCACCAGGCCTAGAGACCGGGGAGCTGTTTTTT | CASSPGLETGELFF
TRBJ2-7 | . | TRBV12-2 | . | TGTGCAAGTCGTTCTCCAGGGGGCGAGCAGTACTTC | CASRSPGGEQYF
TRBJ2-1 | TRBD2 | TRBV9 | . | TGTGCCAGCAGCGTAGTTTCTAGCGGGAGGTTTTTAAGTTTAAGCAATGAGCAGTTCTTC | CASSVVSSGRFLSLSNEQFF
TRBJ1-5 | . | TRBV30 | . | TGTGCCTGGGCTGAGACAGCTAGCAATCAGCCCCAGCATTTT | CAWAETASNQPQHF
TRBJ2-1 | . | TRBV7-2 | once | TGTGCCAGCAGCTTAGAAAGCGGAAGTAGCAATGAGCAGTTCTTC | CASSLESGSSNEQFF
TRBJ1-1 | TRBD1 | TRBV5-6 | . | TGTGCCAGCAGCTTCTGGACAGGGTGGGACACTGAAGCTTTCTTT | CASSFWTGWDTEAFF
TRBJ2-6 | . | TRBV4-1 | . | TGCGCCAGCAGCCAAGTCGGCAGGTTCCTCCTCTCTGGGGCCAACGTCCTGACTTTC | CASSQVGRFLLSGANVLTF
TRBJ2-7 | TRBD1 | TRBV6-5 | . | TGTGCCAGCAGCATAAACCGGGACAGGGGATACGAGCAGTACTTC | CASSINRDRGYEQYF
TRBJ1-5 | TRBD1 | TRBV25-1 | . | TGTGCCAGCAGTGGGGGGGACAGGATCGGCAATCAGCCCCAGCATTTT | CASSGGDRIGNQPQHF
TRBJ1-2 | TRBD1 | TRBV4-1 | . | TGCGCCAGCAGCCAAGATCGGGACAGTTACTATGGCTACACCTTC | CASSQDRDSYYGYTF
TRBJ2-1 | TRBD2 | TRBV6-1 | . | TGTGCCAGCAGGGTTAGCGGGAGCTGGGATGAGCAGTTCTTC | CASRVSGSWDEQFF
TRBJ2-7 | TRBD1 | TRBV18 | . | TGTGCCAGCTCACCCGGGACAGGGAACGAGCAGTACTTC | CASSPGTGNEQYF
TRBJ1-4 | TRBD1 | TRBV6-5 | . | TGTGCCAGCAGTTACTCAGGGGGCGCGCATGAAAAACTGTTTTTT | CASSYSGGAHEKLFF
TRBJ2-2 | TRBD1 | TRBV7-8 | . | TGTGCCAGCAGCCGAGGGGGCTTGGCGGCTTTGGGCACCGGGGAGCTGTTTTTT | CASSRGGLAALGTGELFF
TRBJ2-2 | . | TRBV27 | . | TGTGCCAGCAGTTTTGTTACTCTGGGAGCCACCGGGGAGCTGTTTTTT | CASSFVTLGATGELFF
TRBJ2-7 | . | TRBV6-1 | once | TGTGCCAGCGGAACAGGGTTTCCCTACGAGCAGTACTTC | CASGTGFPYEQYF
TRBJ2-7 | . | TRBV2 | . | TGTGCCAGCAGTGACACTTACGAGCAGTACTTC | CASSDTYEQYF
TRBJ1-1 | . | TRBV2 | . | TGTGCCAGCGGAGGGGTTACGAACACTGAAGCTTTCTTT | CASGGVTNTEAFF
TRBJ1-2 | TRBD1 | TRBV11-2 | . | TGTGCCAGCAGCCAAAAGACAGGGCAACTCTATGGCTACACCTTC | CASSQKTGQLYGYTF
TRBJ2-5 | TRBD1 | TRBV7-2 | . | TGTGCCAGCAGCCCAAGGCGCCAGGGGGCGGAGACCCAGTACTTC | CASSPRRQGAETQYF
TRBJ2-5 | TRBD2 | TRBV4-1 | . | TGCGCCAGCAGCCAAGATTCGGGGGGTTGGAGAGAGACCCAGTACTTC | CASSQDSGGWRETQYF
TRBJ2-7 | TRBD2 | TRBV7-6 | . | TGTGCCAGCAGTCGCGGGACTAGCGGGCCTTACGAGCAGTACTTC | CASSRGTSGPYEQYF
TRBJ2-2 | . | TRBV10-3 | . | TGTGCCATCAGTTCGATGAGAGAAACCGGGGAGCTGTTTTTT | CAISSMRETGELFF
TRBJ2-7 | . | TRBV7-2 | . | TGTGCCAGCAGCAGGGGTCCGAGAAGCTCCTACGAGCAGTACTTC | CASSRGPRSSYEQYF
TRBJ2-4 | TRBD1 | TRBV30 | . | TGTGCCTGGGCAAACGGACAGGGTCATAACATTCAGTACTTC | CAWANGQGHNIQYF
TRBJ2-3 | TRBD2 | TRBV11-2 | . | TGTGCCAGCACCGTGACTAGCGGGACAGATACGCAGTATTTT | CASTVTSGTDTQYF